This TCR beta chain was retrieved from a study of beta chain features in type 1 diabetes. Comment on this clone: As yet, its antigen is unknown.

Donors contributed one heparinised blood draw apiece, averaging approximately 100 mL. Every isolated RNA sample was fully reverse transcribed, so sequencing captured expressed TCRB transcripts. Some 3.6 million reads on average were seen across naive, central memory and regulatory T cell samples. Clones were read by immunoSEQ multiplex PCR, and TCRdb kept only the in-frame ones, dropping some. The sample has about 650,000 clones, over 10% seen once. Notes on the study in general: TCRB CDR3s were moderately but significantly shorter in Type 1 diabetes patients in all four CD4+ subsets.

CDR3 length: 13 residues. Germline CDR1 is WSHSY and CDR2 is SAAADI. V lost 5 bases to trimming and J lost 6 bases, with 14 bases between them. The origin of this receptor is a man in his thirties or forties with type 1 diabetes. The sample comprised naive CD4+ T cells from blood. The V call is TRBV10-2, the J call TRBJ2-7, with a tentative D call TRBD1 (5 bases). CDR3 nucleotides: TGCGCCAGCAGTTGGGTCCAGGGCGGCGAGCAGTACTTC. It yields the protein CASSWVQGGEQYF.